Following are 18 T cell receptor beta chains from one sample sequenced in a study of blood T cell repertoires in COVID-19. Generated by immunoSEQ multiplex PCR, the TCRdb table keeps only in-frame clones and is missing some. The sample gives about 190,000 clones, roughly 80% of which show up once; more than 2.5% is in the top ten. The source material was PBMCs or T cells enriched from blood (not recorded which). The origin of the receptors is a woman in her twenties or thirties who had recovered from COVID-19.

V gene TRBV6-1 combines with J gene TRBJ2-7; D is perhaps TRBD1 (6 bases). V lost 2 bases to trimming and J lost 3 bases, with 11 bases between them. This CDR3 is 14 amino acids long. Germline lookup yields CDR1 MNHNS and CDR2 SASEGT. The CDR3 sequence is CASSEQGILYEQYV. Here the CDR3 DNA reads TGTGCCAGCAGTGAACAGGGGATCCTCTACGAGCAGTACGTC.

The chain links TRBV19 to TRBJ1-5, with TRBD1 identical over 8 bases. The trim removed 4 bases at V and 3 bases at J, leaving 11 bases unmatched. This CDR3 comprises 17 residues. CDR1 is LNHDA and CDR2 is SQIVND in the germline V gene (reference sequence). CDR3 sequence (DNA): TGTGCCAGTAGTAACTATCAGGGGGCGCGGATCAATCAGCCCCAGCATTTT. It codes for CASSNYQGARINQPQHF. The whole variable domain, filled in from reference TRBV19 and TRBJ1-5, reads DGGITQSPKYLFRKEGQNVTLSCEQNLNHDAMYWYRQDPGQGLRLIYYSQIVNDFQKGDIAEGYSVSREKKESFPLTVTSAQKNPTAFYLCASSNYQGARINQPQHFGDGTRLSIL.

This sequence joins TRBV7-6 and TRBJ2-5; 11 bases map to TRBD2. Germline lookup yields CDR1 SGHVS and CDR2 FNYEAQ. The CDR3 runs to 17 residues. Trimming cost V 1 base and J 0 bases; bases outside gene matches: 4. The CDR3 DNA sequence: TGTGCCAGCAGCTTAGTCGTAGCGGGGGGGTACCAAGAGACCCAGTACTTC. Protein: CASSLVVAGGYQETQYF.

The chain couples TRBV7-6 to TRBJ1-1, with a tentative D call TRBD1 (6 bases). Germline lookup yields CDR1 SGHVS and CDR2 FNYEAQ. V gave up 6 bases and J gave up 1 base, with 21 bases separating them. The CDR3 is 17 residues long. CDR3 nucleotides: TGTGCCAGCAGACAAGCCTTACCAGGGGCAGGGAACACTGAAGCTTTCTTT. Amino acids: CASRQALPGAGNTEAFF.

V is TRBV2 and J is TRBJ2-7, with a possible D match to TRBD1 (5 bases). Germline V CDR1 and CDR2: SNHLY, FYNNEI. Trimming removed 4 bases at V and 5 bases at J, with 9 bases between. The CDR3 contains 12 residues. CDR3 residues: CASSGTGNEQYF. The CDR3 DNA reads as TGTGCCAGCAGTGGAACAGGCAACGAGCAGTACTTC.

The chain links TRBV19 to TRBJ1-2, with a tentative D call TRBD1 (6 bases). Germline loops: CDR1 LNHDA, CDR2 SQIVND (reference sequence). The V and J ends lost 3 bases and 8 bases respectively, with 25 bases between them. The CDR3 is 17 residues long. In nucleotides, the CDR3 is TGTGCCAGTAGTATCTCTATTTCTAGGGGGGGTGCGAGCGGCTACACCTTC. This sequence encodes CASSISISRGGASGYTF.

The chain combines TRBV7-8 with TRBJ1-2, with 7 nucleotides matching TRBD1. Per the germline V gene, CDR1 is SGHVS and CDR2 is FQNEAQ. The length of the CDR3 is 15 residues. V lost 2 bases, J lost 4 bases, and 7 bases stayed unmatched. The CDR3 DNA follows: TGTGCCAGCAGCTTAACGCCCGGGACAGCCTATGGCTACACCTTC. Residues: CASSLTPGTAYGYTF.

CDR3 protein: CASRPLANKNIQYF. The CDR3 DNA reads as TGTGCCAGCAGACCGCTAGCGAACAAAAACATTCAGTACTTC. The J gene is TRBJ2-4, the V gene TRBV28; tentatively, D is TRBD2 (6 bases). Per the germline V gene, CDR1 is MDHEN and CDR2 is SYDVKM. The V gene lost 6 bases and the J gene lost 3 bases, with 12 bases spanning the gap. This CDR3 has 14 amino acids.

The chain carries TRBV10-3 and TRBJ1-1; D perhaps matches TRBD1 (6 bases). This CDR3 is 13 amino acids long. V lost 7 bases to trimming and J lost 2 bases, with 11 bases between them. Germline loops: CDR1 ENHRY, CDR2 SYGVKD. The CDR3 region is CAITGTTNTEAFF. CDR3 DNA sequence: TGTGCCATCACCGGGACAACAAACACTGAAGCTTTCTTT.

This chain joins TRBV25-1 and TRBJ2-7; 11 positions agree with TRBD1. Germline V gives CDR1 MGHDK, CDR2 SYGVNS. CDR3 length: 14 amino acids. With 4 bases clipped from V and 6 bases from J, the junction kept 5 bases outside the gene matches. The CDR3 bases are TGTGCCAGCAGTGTCTCCGGGACAGGGGGCGAGCAGTACTTC. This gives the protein CASSVSGTGGEQYF.

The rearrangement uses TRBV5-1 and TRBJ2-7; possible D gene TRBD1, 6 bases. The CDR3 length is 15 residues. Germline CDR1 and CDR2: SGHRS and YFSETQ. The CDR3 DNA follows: TGCGCCAGCAGTTTGGGAGCAGGGGTCGGTAACGAGCAGTACGTC. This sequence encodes CASSLGAGVGNEQYV.

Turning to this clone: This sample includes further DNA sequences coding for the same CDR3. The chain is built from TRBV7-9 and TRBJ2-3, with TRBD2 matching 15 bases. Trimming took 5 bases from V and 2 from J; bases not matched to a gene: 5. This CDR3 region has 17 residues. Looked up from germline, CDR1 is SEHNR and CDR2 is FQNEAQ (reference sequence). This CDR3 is CASSPGLAGGPTDTQYF. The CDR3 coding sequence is TGTGCCAGCAGCCCAGGACTAGCGGGGGGGCCCACAGATACGCAGTATTTT.

The CDR3 DNA sequence: TGTGCCACCCTGACAGGGGGCTTTTATGGCTACACCTTC. Translation gives CATLTGGFYGYTF. This sequence joins TRBV10-3 and TRBJ1-2; TRBD1 agrees at 10 bases. The CDR3 length is 13 residues. Per germline, CDR1 ENHRY and CDR2 SYGVKD. J lost 5 bases, V lost 10 bases, and 7 bases had no gene match.

The CDR3 loop reads CASSRTGDPNEKLFF. In DNA form, the CDR3 reads TGCGCCAGCAGCCGTACAGGGGATCCTAATGAAAAACTGTTTTTT. V usage is TRBV4-1 and J usage is TRBJ1-4, with 7 positions matching TRBD1. After removal of 4 bases from V and 3 bases from J, the junction contained 5 bases not matched to a gene. This CDR3 spans 15 amino acids. Looked up from germline, CDR1 is MGHRA and CDR2 is YSYEKL.

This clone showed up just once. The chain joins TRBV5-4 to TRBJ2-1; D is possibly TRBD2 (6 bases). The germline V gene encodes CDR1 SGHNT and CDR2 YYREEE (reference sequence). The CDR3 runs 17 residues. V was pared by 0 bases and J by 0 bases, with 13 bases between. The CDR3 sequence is CASSLEWRGTSYNEQFF. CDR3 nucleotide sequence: TGTGCCAGCAGCTTGGAGTGGCGGGGTACCTCCTACAATGAGCAGTTCTTC.

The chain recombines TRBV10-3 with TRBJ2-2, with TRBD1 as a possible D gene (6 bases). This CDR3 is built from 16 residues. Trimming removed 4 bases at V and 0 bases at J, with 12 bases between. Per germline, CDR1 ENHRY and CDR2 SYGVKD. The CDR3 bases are TGTGCCATCAGTGGGACAGTCAATCCGAACACCGGGGAGCTGTTTTTT. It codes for CAISGTVNPNTGELFF.

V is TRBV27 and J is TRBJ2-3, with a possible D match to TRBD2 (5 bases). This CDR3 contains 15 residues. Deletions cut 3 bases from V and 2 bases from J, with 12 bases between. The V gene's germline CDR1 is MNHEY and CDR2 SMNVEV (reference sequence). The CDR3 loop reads CASSFREGFTDTQYF. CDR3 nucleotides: TGTGCCAGCAGTTTTCGGGAAGGGTTCACAGATACGCAGTATTTT.

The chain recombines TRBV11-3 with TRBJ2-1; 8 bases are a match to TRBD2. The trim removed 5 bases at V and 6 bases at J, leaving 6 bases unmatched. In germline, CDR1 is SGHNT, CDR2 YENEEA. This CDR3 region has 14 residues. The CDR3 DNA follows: TGTGCCAGCAGCCTCGGACTAGCATCCAATGAGCAGTTCTTC. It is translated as CASSLGLASNEQFF. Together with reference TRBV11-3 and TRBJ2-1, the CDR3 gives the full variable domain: EAGVVQSPRYKIIEKKQPVAFWCNPISGHNTLYWYLQNLGQGPELLIRYENEEAVDDSQLPKDRFSAERLKGVDSTLKIQPAELGDSAVYLCASSLGLASNEQFFGPGTRLTVL.